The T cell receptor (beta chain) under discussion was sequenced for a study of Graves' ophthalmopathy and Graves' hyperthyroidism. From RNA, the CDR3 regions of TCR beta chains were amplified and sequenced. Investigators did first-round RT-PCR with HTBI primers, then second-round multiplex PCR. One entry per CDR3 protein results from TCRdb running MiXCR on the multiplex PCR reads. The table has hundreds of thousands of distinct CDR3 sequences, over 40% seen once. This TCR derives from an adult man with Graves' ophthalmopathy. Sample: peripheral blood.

CDR3 region: CASSFELGTVNTEAFF. CDR3 coding DNA: TGTGCCAGCAGCTTCGAACTCGGGACTGTCAACACTGAAGCTTTCTTT. The genes are TRBV11-2 and TRBJ1-1; possibly TRBD1 for D (5 bases). The CDR3 totals 16 residues. The V gene lost 3 bases and the J gene lost 2 bases, with 16 bases spanning the gap. The germline V gene has CDR1 SGHAT and CDR2 FQNNGV. Supplemented by reference TRBV11-2 and TRBJ1-1, the full variable domain reads EAGVAQSPRYKIIEKRQSVAFWCNPISGHATLYWYQQILGQGPKLLIQFQNNGVVDDSQLPKDRFSAERLKGVDSTLKIQPAKLEDSAVYLCASSFELGTVNTEAFFGQGTRLTVV.